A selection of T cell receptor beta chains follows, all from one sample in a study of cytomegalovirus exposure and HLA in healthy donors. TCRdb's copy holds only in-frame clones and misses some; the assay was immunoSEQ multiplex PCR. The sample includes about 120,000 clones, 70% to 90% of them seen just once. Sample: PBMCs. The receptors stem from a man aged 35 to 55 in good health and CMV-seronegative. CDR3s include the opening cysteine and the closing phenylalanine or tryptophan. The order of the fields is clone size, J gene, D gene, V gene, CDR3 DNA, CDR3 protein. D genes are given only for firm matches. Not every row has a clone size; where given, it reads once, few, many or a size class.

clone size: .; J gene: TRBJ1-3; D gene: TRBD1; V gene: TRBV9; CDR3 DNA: TGTGCCAGCAGCGTAGCTACAGGGGAGGCGGGAAACACCATATATTTT; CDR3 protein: CASSVATGEAGNTIYF
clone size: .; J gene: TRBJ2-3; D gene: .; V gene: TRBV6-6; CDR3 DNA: TGTGCCAGCAGTTACGAGGCTAGTGGCACAGATACGCAGTATTTT; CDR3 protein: CASSYEASGTDTQYF
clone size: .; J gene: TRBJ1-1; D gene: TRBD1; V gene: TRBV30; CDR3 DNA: TGTGCCTGGAGTGTACTAAGACAGGGGAACACTGAAGCTTTCTTT; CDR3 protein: CAWSVLRQGNTEAFF
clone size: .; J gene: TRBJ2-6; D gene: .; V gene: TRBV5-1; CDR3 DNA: TGCGCCAGCAGCTTGTCTAGTTCGGGAGGGGCCAACGTCCTGACTTTC; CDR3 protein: CASSLSSSGGANVLTF
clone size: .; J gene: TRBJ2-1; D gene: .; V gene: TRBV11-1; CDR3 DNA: TGTGCCAGCAGCTTAGCTGAGGGTTTGGGTGAGCAGTTCTTC; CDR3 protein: CASSLAEGLGEQFF
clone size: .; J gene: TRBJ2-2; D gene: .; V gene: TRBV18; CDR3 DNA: TGTGCCAGCTCACCTCTGAATGGGGAGCGCGGGGAGCTGTTTTTT; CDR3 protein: CASSPLNGERGELFF
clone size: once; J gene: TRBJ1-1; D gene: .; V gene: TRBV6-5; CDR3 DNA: TGTGCCAGCAGTTATTGGACCCTAGGGAGCACTGAAGCTTTCTTT; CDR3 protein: CASSYWTLGSTEAFF
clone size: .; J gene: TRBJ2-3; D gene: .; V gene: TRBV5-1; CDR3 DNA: TGCGCCAGCAGTTTAGTCGAAGATACGCAGTATTTT; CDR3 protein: CASSLVEDTQYF
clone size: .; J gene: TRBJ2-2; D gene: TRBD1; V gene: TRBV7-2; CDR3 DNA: TGTGCCAGCAGCCCTGGACAGGGTCTGAACACCGGGGAGCTGTTTTTT; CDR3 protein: CASSPGQGLNTGELFF
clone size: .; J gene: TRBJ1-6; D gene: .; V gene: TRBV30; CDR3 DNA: TGTGCCTGGATTACGGCAGGGTGGCGATCACCCCTCCACTTT; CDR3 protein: CAWITAGWRSPLHF
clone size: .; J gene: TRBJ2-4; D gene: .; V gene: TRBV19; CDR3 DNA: TGTGCCAGTAGTATCGGAACCAGGGTCCTTCAGTACTTC; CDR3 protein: CASSIGTRVLQYF
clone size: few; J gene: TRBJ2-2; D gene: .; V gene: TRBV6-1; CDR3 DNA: TGTGCCAGCAGTGTCGAGGGGGTTCCCGGGGAGCTGTTTTTT; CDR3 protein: CASSVEGVPGELFF
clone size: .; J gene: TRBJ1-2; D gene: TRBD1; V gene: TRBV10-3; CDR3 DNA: TGTGCCATCAGTGAACCGGGACAGGGGGCGCATGGCTACACCTTC; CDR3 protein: CAISEPGQGAHGYTF
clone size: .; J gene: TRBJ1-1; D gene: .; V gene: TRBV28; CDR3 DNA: TGTGCCAGCAGTTTAAGGGCAGGGGCCGCCTACACTGAAGCTTTCTTT; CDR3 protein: CASSLRAGAAYTEAFF
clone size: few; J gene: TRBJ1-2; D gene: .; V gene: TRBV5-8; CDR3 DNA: TGTGCCAGCAGGACGGACACCGCTAACTATGGCTACACCTTC; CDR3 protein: CASRTDTANYGYTF
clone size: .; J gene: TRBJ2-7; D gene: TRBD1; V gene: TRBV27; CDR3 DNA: TGTGCCAGCAGGCTGACAGGGGGGTACGAGCAGTACTTC; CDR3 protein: CASRLTGGYEQYF
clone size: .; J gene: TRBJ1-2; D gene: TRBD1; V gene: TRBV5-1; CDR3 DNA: TGCGCCAGCAGCTTGGGATTACAGGGGGCGAATGGCTACACCTTC; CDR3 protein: CASSLGLQGANGYTF
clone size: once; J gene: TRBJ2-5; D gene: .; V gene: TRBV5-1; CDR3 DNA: TGCGCCAGCAGCCATGCTCAGGGACAAGAGACCCAGTACTTC; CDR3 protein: CASSHAQGQETQYF
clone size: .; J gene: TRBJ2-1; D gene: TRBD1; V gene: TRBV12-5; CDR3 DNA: TGTGCTAGTGGTTTGGTCCCAGGGGGCCCCTACAATGAGCAGTTCTTC; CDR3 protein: CASGLVPGGPYNEQFF
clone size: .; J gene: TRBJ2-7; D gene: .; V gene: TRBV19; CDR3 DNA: TGTGCCAGTAGTAGGTGGGGCGCACGCTCCTACGAGCAGTACTTC; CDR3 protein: CASSRWGARSYEQYF
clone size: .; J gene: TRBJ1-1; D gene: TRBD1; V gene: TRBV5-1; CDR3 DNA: TGCGCCAGCAGCTTGAGGCCTACAGGGGGGGGGACTGAAGCTTTCTTT; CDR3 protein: CASSLRPTGGGTEAFF
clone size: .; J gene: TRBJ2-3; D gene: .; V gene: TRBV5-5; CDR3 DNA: TGTGCCAGCAGCGCTACCCCCCTCACAGATACGCAGTATTTT; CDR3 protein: CASSATPLTDTQYF
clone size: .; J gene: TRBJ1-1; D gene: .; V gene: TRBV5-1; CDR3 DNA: TGCGCCAGCAACTTGGCCGAAGGGACAGAAGCTTTCTTT; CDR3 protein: CASNLAEGTEAFF
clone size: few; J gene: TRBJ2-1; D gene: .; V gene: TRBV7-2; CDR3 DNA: TGTGCCAGCAGCTTTAATCAATGGTCCGGTGAGCAGTTCTTC; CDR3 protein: CASSFNQWSGEQFF
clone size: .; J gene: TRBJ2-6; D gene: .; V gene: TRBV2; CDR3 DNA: TGTGCCAGTAACAGGGCTATGACCAACGTCCTGACTTTC; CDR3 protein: CASNRAMTNVLTF
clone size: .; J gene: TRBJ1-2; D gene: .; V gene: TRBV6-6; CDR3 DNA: TGTGCCAGCAGCCCCGGTGGTAACTATGGCTACACCTTC; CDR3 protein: CASSPGGNYGYTF
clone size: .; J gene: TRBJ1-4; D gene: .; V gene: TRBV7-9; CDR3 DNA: TGTGCCAGCACGGACTGGGGAGGGACAACTAATGAAAAACTGTTTTTT; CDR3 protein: CASTDWGGTTNEKLFF
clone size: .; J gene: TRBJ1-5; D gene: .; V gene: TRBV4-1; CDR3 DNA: TGCGCCAGCAGCCTTGACCAGGGAAGGGGTCAGCCCCAGCATTTT; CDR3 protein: CASSLDQGRGQPQHF
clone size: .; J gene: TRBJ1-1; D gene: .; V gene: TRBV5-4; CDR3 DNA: TGTGCCAGCAGCCCCCCCGGTCCCGGGGTAGCTTTCTTT; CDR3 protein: CASSPPGPGVAFF
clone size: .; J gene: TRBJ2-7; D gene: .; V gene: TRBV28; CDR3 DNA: TGTGCCAGCAGTCTGCCCGGCGGGACAGCCCGCGAGCAGTACTTC; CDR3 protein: CASSLPGGTAREQYF
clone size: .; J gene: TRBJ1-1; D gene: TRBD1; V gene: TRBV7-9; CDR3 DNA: TGTGCCAGCAGTCGGGACAGCTTGAACACTGAAGCTTTCTTT; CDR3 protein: CASSRDSLNTEAFF
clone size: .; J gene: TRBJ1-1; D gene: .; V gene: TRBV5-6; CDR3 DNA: TGTGCCAGCAGAACCAGGGGGAACACTGAAGCTTTCTTT; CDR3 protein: CASRTRGNTEAFF
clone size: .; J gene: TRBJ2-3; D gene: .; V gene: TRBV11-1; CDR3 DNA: TGTGCCAGCAGCTTAGACCTTGGGGGGACAGATACGCAGTATTTT; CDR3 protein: CASSLDLGGTDTQYF
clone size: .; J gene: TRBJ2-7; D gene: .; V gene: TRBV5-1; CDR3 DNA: TGCGCCAGCAGCTTGGGTGGTTTTCTTGGTTACGAGCAGTACTTC; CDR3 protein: CASSLGGFLGYEQYF
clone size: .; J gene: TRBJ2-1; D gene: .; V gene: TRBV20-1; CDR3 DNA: TGCAGTGCTTCAGCGCAGAATGAGCAGTTCTTC; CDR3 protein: CSASAQNEQFF
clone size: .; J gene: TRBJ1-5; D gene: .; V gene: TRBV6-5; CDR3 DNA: TGTGCCAGCAGCGCGGACAGTTTCAATCAGCCCCAGCATTTT; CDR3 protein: CASSADSFNQPQHF
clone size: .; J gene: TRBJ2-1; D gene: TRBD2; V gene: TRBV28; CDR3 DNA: TGTGCCAGCATCCCCCCGGGGTTAGCGGGAGGGTACGTCTATGAGCAGTTCTTC; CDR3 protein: CASIPPGLAGGYVYEQFF
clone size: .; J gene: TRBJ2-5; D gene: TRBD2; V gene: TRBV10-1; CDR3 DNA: TGCGCCACCCGGGGTAGCGGGATCCTTCAAGAGACCCAGTACTTC; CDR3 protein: CATRGSGILQETQYF
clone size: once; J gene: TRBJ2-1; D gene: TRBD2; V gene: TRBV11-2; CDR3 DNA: TGTGCCAGCAGCTTAGATCTAACGACTAGCGGGAGCCTGGAGCAGTTCTTC; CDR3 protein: CASSLDLTTSGSLEQFF
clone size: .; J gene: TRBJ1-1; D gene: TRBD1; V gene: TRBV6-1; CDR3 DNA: TGTGCCAGCAAACGACAGGGGACTATGAACACTGAAGCTTTCTTT; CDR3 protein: CASKRQGTMNTEAFF
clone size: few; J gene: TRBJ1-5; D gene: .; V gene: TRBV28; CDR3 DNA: TGTGCCTCTCACCCCACAGGCGCCAGCAATCAGCCCCAGCATTTT; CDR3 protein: CASHPTGASNQPQHF
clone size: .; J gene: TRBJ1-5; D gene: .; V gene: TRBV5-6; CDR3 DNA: TGTGCCAGCAGCTTAGGGCGGGGGAGTGGGAATCAGCCCCAGCATTTT; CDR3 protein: CASSLGRGSGNQPQHF
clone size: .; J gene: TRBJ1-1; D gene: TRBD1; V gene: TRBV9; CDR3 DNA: TGTGCCAGCAGCGCCCGTAGTAGGGGGCAGGGACAGATGAACACTGAAGCTTTCTTT; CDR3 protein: CASSARSRGQGQMNTEAFF
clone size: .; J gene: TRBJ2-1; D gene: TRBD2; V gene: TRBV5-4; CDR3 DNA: TGTGCCAGCAGCTTACTAGCGGGGGGGGTAAATGAGCAGTTCTTC; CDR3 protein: CASSLLAGGVNEQFF
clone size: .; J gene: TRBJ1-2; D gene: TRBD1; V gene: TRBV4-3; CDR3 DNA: TGCGCCAGCAGCCAAGATTCGTGGACAGGGAATGGCTACACCTTC; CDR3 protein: CASSQDSWTGNGYTF